This TCR beta chain was captured in a study of cytomegalovirus exposure and HLA in healthy donors. Study-wide results and limits: Some public TCRs appeared in many individuals, while most sequences were rare. HLA alleles showed associations with 16,951 TCR beta sequences in a later analysis, at a 0.05 false discovery rate.

PCR involved 60 Vbeta and 13 Jbeta primers. Method: immunoSEQ multiplex PCR; TCRdb's copy keeps in-frame clones and lacks some. Of more than 85,000 clones in the sample, approximately 82% were seen once. This clone was detected a few times. Antigen: not known. The V gene end was trimmed by 4 bases and the J gene end by 4 bases; junction bases not matched to a gene: 4. The CDR3 runs to 15 residues. Germline V CDR1 and CDR2: SGHDT, YYEEEE. The TCR comes from a man aged 35-49 years in good health and CMV-seropositive. This sequence joins TRBV5-6 and TRBJ2-2; 10 bases fit TRBD1. The material sequenced was PBMCs. CDR3 sequence reads: CASSADRGITGELFF. The CDR3 DNA sequence: TGTGCCAGCAGCGCGGACAGGGGGATCACCGGGGAGCTGTTTTTT.